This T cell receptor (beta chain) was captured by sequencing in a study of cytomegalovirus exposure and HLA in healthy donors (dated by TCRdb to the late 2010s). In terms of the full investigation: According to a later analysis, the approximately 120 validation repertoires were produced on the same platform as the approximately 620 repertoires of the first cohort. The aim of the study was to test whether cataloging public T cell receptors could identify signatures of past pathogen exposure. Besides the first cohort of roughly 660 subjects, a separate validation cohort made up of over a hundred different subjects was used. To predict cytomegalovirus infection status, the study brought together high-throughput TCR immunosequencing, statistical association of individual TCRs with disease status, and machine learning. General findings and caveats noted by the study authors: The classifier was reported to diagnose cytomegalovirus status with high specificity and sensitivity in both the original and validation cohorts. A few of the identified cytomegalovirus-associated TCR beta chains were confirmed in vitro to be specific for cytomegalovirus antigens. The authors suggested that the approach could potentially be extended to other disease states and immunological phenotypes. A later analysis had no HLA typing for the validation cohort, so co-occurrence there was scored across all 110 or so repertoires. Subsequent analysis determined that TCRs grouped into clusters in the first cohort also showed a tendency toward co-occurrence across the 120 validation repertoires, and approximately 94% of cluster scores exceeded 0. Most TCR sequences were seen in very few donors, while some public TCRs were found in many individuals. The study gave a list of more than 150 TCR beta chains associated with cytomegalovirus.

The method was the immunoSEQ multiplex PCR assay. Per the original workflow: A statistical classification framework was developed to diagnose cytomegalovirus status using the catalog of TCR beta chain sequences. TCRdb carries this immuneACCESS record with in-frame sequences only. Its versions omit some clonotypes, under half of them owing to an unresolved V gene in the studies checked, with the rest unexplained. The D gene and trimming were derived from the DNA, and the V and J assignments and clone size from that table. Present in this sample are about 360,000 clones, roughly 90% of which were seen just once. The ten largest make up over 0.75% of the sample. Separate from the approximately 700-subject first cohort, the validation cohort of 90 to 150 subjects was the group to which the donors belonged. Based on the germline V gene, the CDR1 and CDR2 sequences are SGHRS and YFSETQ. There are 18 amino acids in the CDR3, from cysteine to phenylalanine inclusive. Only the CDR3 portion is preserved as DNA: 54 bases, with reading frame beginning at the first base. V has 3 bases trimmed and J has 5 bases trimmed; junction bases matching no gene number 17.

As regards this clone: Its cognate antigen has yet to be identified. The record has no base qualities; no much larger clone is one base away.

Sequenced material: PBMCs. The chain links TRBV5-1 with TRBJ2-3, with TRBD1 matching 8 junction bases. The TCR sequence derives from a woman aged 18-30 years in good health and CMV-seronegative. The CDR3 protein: CASSSPGGVGGARDTQYF. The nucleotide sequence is TGCGCCAGCAGCTCGCCAGGGGGCGTCGGTGGGGCAAGAGATACGCAGTATTTT.